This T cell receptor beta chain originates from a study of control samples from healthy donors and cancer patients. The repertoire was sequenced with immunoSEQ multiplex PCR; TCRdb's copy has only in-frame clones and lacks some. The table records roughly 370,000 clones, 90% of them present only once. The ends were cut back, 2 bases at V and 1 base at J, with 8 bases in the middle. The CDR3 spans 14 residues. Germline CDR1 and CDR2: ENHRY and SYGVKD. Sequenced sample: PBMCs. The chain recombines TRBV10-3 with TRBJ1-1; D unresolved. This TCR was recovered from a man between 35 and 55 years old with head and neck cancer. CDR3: CAISEEGENTEAFF. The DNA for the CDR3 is TGTGCCATCAGTGAGGAGGGCGAGAACACTGAAGCTTTCTTT.